The rows below give T cell receptor beta chains drawn from one sample of a study of T cell responses to AZD1222 COVID-19 vaccine. Using immunoSEQ multiplex PCR, the repertoire was profiled, and TCRdb retains in-frame clones only, with some absent. The sample has 70,000 to 85,000 clones; about 84% are singletons. The sample here was peripheral blood, taken on day 0 of AZD1222 vaccination. The receptors come from an adult in good health. Both conserved end residues are part of each CDR3.

>TRBJ2-3|TRBV7-8
CASSLGGDTDTQYF
>TRBJ1-2|TRBV5-1
CASSLVGSRPF
>TRBJ1-4|TRBV4-3
CASSQGLGGGTNEKLFF
>TRBJ1-1|TRBV3-1/TRBV3-2
CASSQVHEAFF
>TRBJ2-7|TRBV7-8
CASSPWRGDEQYF
>TRBJ2-1|TRBV4-1
CASSQGGSLGNEQFF
>TRBJ1-2|TRBV5-5
CASSLGAGQGALGTF
>TRBJ2-1|TRBV9
CASSPRDRTYNEQFF
>TRBJ1-3|TRBV3-1/TRBV3-2
CASSHLTGGNTIYF
>TRBJ2-7|TRBV19
CASSLTHTYEQYF
>TRBJ1-2|TRBV6-6
CASRPRGVPYGYTF
>TRBJ2-1|TRBV4-3
CASSQEFFSASSYNEQFF
>TRBJ2-7|TRBV6-2/TRBV6-3
CASSSGGGRYEQYF
>TRBJ1-2|TRBV6-5
CASRATGGANYGYTF
>TRBJ2-5|TRBV11-3
CASSPGGAGETQYF
>TRBJ2-1|TRBV6-4
CASSDSSLAGGNEQFF
>TRBJ1-1|TRBV7-3
CASKGGSTNTEAFF
>TRBJ2-4|TRBV11-2
CASSSRLAKNIQYF
>TRBJ1-5|TRBV21-1
CASTRWGDRVNQPQHF
>TRBJ2-6|TRBV4-1
CASSQEPGGANVLTF
>TRBJ1-2|TRBV7-9
CASSFDRGHSYGYTF
>TRBJ2-1|TRBV12-5
CASGTLSGRFILEQFF
>TRBJ2-3|TRBV21-1
CASSTLAGGITDTQYF